Listed here are 32 T cell receptor beta chains from one sample, sequenced in a study of T cell repertoires in cytomegalovirus infection. The antigens these receptors bind are not known. TCRdb called the reads again in MiXCR, with one record for every CDR3 protein. The data contain fewer than 350,000 distinct CDR3 sequences, 25% to 30% of them singletons. The sequencing used cultured PBMCs, collected from culture after CMV antigen stimulation. The receptors were gathered from a human donor in good health (CMV status not recorded). Some clones in this sample may be carry-over from other donors' samples.

This chain joins TRBV18 and TRBJ1-4; D is unclear. Germline CDR1 reads KGHSH; CDR2 reads LQKENI. CDR3 length: 16 residues. V lost 3 bases, J lost 0 bases, and 11 bases lay in between. The CDR3 coding sequence is TGTGCCAGCTCACCGGGGAAGTGGTCAACTAATGAAAAACTGTTTTTT. As protein: CASSPGKWSTNEKLFF.

This clonotype was picked up a small number of times. V usage is TRBV3-1 and J usage is TRBJ2-1, with 16 bases lining up with TRBD2. The CDR3 runs to 21 residues. The junction had 18 bases not matched to a gene; V was cut back by 2 bases and J by 8 bases. Germline V lookup: CDR1 LGHDT, CDR2 YNNKEL (reference sequence). The CDR3 is CASSQTIRGTSGRVEGDEQFF. The CDR3 bases are TGTGCCAGCAGCCAAACAATACGCGGGACTAGCGGGAGGGTCGAGGGGGATGAGCAGTTCTTC.

This clonotype was detected only a few times. The J gene is TRBJ1-1, the V gene TRBV5-5, with D unresolved. The germline gives CDR1 SGHKS, CDR2 YYEKEE (reference sequence). Trimming removed 1 base at V and 1 base at J, with 11 bases between. The CDR3 length is 15 residues. This chain's CDR3 is CASSLQSVGNTEAFF. CDR3 coding DNA: TGTGCCAGCAGCTTGCAATCCGTGGGGAACACTGAAGCTTTCTTT. The full variable domain, completed using reference TRBV5-5 and TRBJ1-1, is DAGVTQSPTHLIKTRGQQVTLRCSPISGHKSVSWYQQVLGQGPQFIFQYYEKEERGRGNFPDRFSARQFPNYSSELNVNALLLGDSALYLCASSLQSVGNTEAFFGQGTRLTVV.

CDR3: CSGLGGRDYTEQFF. CDR3 nucleotide sequence: TGCAGTGGACTCGGCGGGAGGGACTATACTGAGCAGTTCTTC. This sequence joins TRBV20-1 and TRBJ2-1; TRBD2 aligns across 9 bases. CDR1 and CDR2 from the germline V gene are DFQATT and SNEGSKA (reference sequence). The V and J ends lost 7 bases and 9 bases, in that order; junction bases with no gene match: 13. There are 14 residues in the CDR3.

This clonotype has just a few counts. The chain couples TRBV10-3 to TRBJ1-5, with D uncertain. The CDR3 spans 13 residues. The germline V gene encodes CDR1 ENHRY and CDR2 SYGVKD. V was cut by 6 bases and J by 0 bases, with 6 bases left in between. In DNA form, the CDR3 reads TGTGCCATCAGACAAACTAGCAATCAGCCCCAGCATTTT. This translates into CAIRQTSNQPQHF.

In this sample, this clonotype turned up many times. The genes are TRBV7-8 and TRBJ1-2; the D gene is possibly TRBD1 (5 bases). This CDR3 spans 17 amino acids. V was cut by 1 base and J by 4 bases, with 19 bases left in between. Germline-derived CDR1 and CDR2 are SGHVS and FQNEAQ. Here the CDR3 reads CASSLVSVTALTYGYTF. The CDR3 DNA reads as TGTGCCAGCAGCTTAGTGTCGGTGACAGCCCTAACCTATGGCTACACCTTC. Supplemented by reference TRBV7-8 and TRBJ1-2, the full variable domain reads GAGVSQSPRYKVAKRGQDVALRCDPISGHVSLFWYQQALGQGPEFLTYFQNEAQLDKSGLPSDRFFAERPEGSVSTLKIQRTQQEDSAVYLCASSLVSVTALTYGYTFGSGTRLTVV.

This clonotype was picked up many times. The chain uses TRBV7-2 and TRBJ2-3, with 8 bases lining up with TRBD1. V trimming: 5 bases; J trimming: 3 bases; junction bases outside the gene matches: 10. The germline V gene encodes CDR1 SGHTA and CDR2 FQGNSA. The CDR3 length is 16 residues. The CDR3 nucleotides are TGTGCCAGCAGCGGACAGGGACTTGGGGGGACAGATACGCAGTATTTT. Translated, it gives CASSGQGLGGTDTQYF.

This chain joins TRBV28 and TRBJ1-1, with D unclear. The CDR3 is 13 amino acids. V lost 2 bases, J lost 5 bases, and 9 bases lay in between. Germline CDR1 reads MDHEN; CDR2 reads SYDVKM. CDR3 in amino acids: CASSLIRRTEAFF. For the CDR3, the DNA is TGTGCCAGCAGTTTAATTCGTAGGACTGAAGCTTTCTTT.

This clonotype was found a few times. The chain couples TRBV12-5 to TRBJ2-1; 11 bases fit TRBD2. Germline CDR1 and CDR2: LGHNT and FRNRAP. The CDR3 length is 15 residues. The V gene end was trimmed by 6 bases and the J gene end by 10 bases; junction bases not matched to a gene: 11. CDR3 residues: CASGTRLTSGDEQFF. Here the CDR3 DNA reads TGTGCTAGTGGAACTCGTCTGACTAGCGGGGACGAGCAGTTCTTC.

The chain combines TRBV7-9 with TRBJ1-5; TRBD1 aligns across 8 bases. The CDR3 is made up of 16 amino acids. After removal of 1 base from V and 7 bases from J, the junction contained 9 bases not matched to a gene. Germline values: CDR1 SEHNR, CDR2 FQNEAQ (reference sequence). The CDR3 DNA is TGTGCCAGCAGCTTAGGGGCCGGAACAGGGGGGCAGCCCCAGCATTTT. Encoded protein: CASSLGAGTGGQPQHF. The variable domain in full, completed from reference TRBV7-9 and TRBJ1-5, reads DTGVSQNPRHKITKRGQNVTFRCDPISEHNRLYWYRQTLGQGPEFLTYFQNEAQLEKSRLLSDRFSAERPKGSFSTLEIQRTEQGDSAMYLCASSLGAGTGGQPQHFGDGTRLSIL.

The V gene is TRBV24-1, the J gene TRBJ2-6; TRBD1 matches 8 bases. CDR3 length equals 19 residues. CDR1 and CDR2 (germline): KGHDR, SFDVKD. V trimming: 3 bases; J trimming: 0 bases; junction bases outside the gene matches: 9. The CDR3, as DNA: TGTGCCACCAGTGATCCCCGGACAGGGCCAGCCTCTGGGGCCAACGTCCTGACTTTC. It codes for CATSDPRTGPASGANVLTF.

This clonotype was found a few times. This rearrangement joins TRBV7-3 to TRBJ2-2, with 7 bases fitting TRBD2. The CDR3 runs to 16 residues. The J segment lost 1 base and the V segment lost 5 bases, leaving 7 bases of the junction unmatched. CDR1 and CDR2 (germline): SGHTA, FQGTGA. CDR3 coding DNA: TGTGCCAGCAGCCCCCAGGCTAGCGGGAACACCGGGGAGCTGTTTTTT. Translation: CASSPQASGNTGELFF. The full variable domain, in which reference TRBV7-3 and TRBJ2-2 provide the parts outside the CDR3, is GAGVSQTPSNKVTEKGKYVELRCDPISGHTALYWYRQSLGQGPEFLIYFQGTGAADDSGLPNDRFFAVRPEGSVSTLKIQRTERGDSAVYLCASSPQASGNTGELFFGEGSRLTVL.

This clonotype came up a few times. A read error may explain this, as a much larger clone is one base away. This chain connects TRBV6-6 to TRBJ1-1; D might be TRBD1 (6 bases). This CDR3 has 14 residues. Germline CDR1 is MNHNY and CDR2 is SVGAGI (reference sequence). The V end lost 2 bases, the J end lost 1 base, and 8 bases lay between the germline ends. CDR3 amino acids: CASSYGQKNTEAFF. CDR3 nucleotides: TGTGCCAGCAGTTACGGACAGAAGAACACTGAAGCTTTCTTT.

The rearrangement links TRBV7-8 to TRBJ1-1, with 7 bases fitting TRBD1. Germline trimming cut 1 base from V and 10 bases from J; bases unmatched to any gene: 12. This CDR3 region has 15 residues. Per germline, CDR1 SGHVS and CDR2 FQNEAQ. DNA of the CDR3: TGTGCCAGCAGCTTAGGCAACAGGGGTAGGACGGGAGCTTTCTTT. It codes for CASSLGNRGRTGAFF.

V is TRBV10-3 and J is TRBJ2-1, with 7 nucleotides matching TRBD1. The germline gives CDR1 ENHRY, CDR2 SYGVKD. Trimming at V came to 8 bases and at J to 4 bases, leaving 2 bases not matched to a gene. This CDR3 is built from 12 residues. Here the CDR3 reads CAIGQVYNEQFF. CDR3 DNA: TGTGCCATCGGACAGGTTTACAATGAGCAGTTCTTC.

The chain uses TRBV7-2 and TRBJ2-5; 9 bases line up with TRBD2. CDR3 length: 17 amino acids. V shed 1 base and J 5 bases; nucleotides not matched to a gene: 11. The germline V gene encodes CDR1 SGHTA and CDR2 FQGNSA. The DNA of the CDR3 is TGTGCCAGCAGCTTAGGCGTGACTAGCGGTGGCGGGGAGACCCAGTACTTC. This gives the protein CASSLGVTSGGGETQYF.

Many counts were recorded for this clonotype. The J gene is TRBJ1-1, the V gene TRBV7-9, with D possibly being TRBD1 (6 bases). The V end was cut by 5 bases, the J end by 10 bases, with 17 bases between. CDR1 is SEHNR and CDR2 is FQNEAQ in the germline V gene (reference sequence). The CDR3 contains 13 residues. The CDR3 region has the DNA TGTGCCAGCAGCCTGAGGGCAGGGGTTGGAGCTTTCTTT. Its translation is CASSLRAGVGAFF.

The chain couples TRBV19 to TRBJ2-1; D is undetermined. Per germline, CDR1 LNHDA and CDR2 SQIVND (reference sequence). V lost 5 bases to trimming and J lost 0 bases, with 5 bases between them. This CDR3 has 13 residues. DNA of the CDR3: TGTGCCAGTAGTCGGGCCTCCTACAATGAGCAGTTCTTC. Amino acids: CASSRASYNEQFF.

The gene calls are TRBV11-2 and TRBJ2-7; 8 bases agree with TRBD1. After removal of 4 bases from V and 1 base from J, the junction contained 18 bases not matched to a gene. The germline CDR1 and CDR2 sequences are SGHAT and FQNNGV. This CDR3 is built from 19 residues. CDR3 sequence (DNA): TGTGCCAGCAGCTCCATTAGGGAAACAGGGGGTTCTGGGTCCTACGAGCAGTACTTC. Translation: CASSSIRETGGSGSYEQYF.

J is TRBJ2-1 and V is TRBV12-5; 11 bases fit TRBD1. Germline V gives CDR1 LGHNT, CDR2 FRNRAP. The CDR3 spans 18 residues. The V gene end was trimmed by 0 bases and the J gene end by 6 bases; junction bases not matched to a gene: 10. This CDR3 is CASGLVPGQGGLSNEQFF. CDR3 nucleotide sequence: TGTGCTAGTGGTTTGGTCCCGGGACAGGGGGGCTTAAGCAATGAGCAGTTCTTC. Complete variable domain (other parts from reference TRBV12-5 and TRBJ2-1): DARVTQTPRHKVTEMGQEVTMRCQPILGHNTVFWYRQTMMQGLELLAYFRNRAPLDDSGMPKDRFSAEMPDATLATLKIQPSEPRDSAVYFCASGLVPGQGGLSNEQFFGPGTRLTVL.

The CDR3 region is CASSPGTGGYSGYTF. CDR3 DNA sequence: TGTGCCAGCAGCCCCGGGACAGGGGGGTATTCTGGCTACACCTTC. The chain carries TRBV7-3 and TRBJ1-2; 11 nucleotides match TRBD1. Germline V gene lookup returns CDR1 SGHTA and CDR2 FQGTGA. The CDR3 consists of 15 residues. V dropped 5 bases and J dropped 7; count of bases not matched to a gene: 9.

This clonotype was seen more than once but under ten times. The gene calls are TRBV24-1 and TRBJ2-7, with 7 nucleotides matching TRBD1. The CDR3 covers 14 residues. Germline CDR1 is KGHDR and CDR2 is SFDVKD. V lost 2 bases, J lost 3 bases, and 3 bases stayed unmatched. The chain's CDR3 is CATSDSRDSYEQYF. The CDR3, as DNA: TGTGCCACCAGTGATTCCCGGGACAGCTACGAGCAGTACTTC.

This clonotype was observed a handful of times. J is TRBJ1-6 and V is TRBV10-3; 9 bases match TRBD1. After removal of 6 bases from V and 5 bases from J, the junction contained 2 bases not matched to a gene. Germline V CDR1 and CDR2: ENHRY, SYGVKD. This CDR3 is 14 amino acids long. The CDR3 protein is CAIRQGADNSPLHF. CDR3 sequence (DNA): TGTGCCATCAGACAGGGGGCCGATAATTCACCCCTCCACTTT.

The rearrangement joins TRBV7-9 to TRBJ2-1, with a tentative D call TRBD2 (6 bases). Trimming shortened V by 6 bases and J by 7 bases, and 19 bases separated the two germline ends. The CDR3 spans 15 residues. Per germline, CDR1 SEHNR and CDR2 FQNEAQ (reference sequence). As DNA, the CDR3 is TGTGCCAGCAGGGGTAGCGGTTCCTGGCGGAATGAGCAGTTCTTC. It specifies CASRGSGSWRNEQFF.

The V and J genes are TRBV7-9 and TRBJ2-1, with TRBD2 matching 10 bases. This CDR3 contains 14 residues. CDR1 SEHNR and CDR2 FQNEAQ come from the germline V gene (reference sequence). Trimming cost V 3 bases and J 6 bases; bases outside gene matches: 2. CDR3 nucleotides: TGTGCCAGCAGCTTTAGCGGGAGGCCCAATGAGCAGTTCTTC. This translates into CASSFSGRPNEQFF.

The rearrangement links TRBV20-1 to TRBJ2-3; TRBD1 agrees at 9 bases. V dropped 6 bases and J dropped 6; count of bases not matched to a gene: 1. The CDR3 runs to 11 residues. CDR1 DFQATT and CDR2 SNEGSKA come from the germline V gene (reference sequence). CDR3 in DNA: TGCAGTGCAGACAGGGGGGATACGCAGTATTTT. Translated: CSADRGDTQYF.

The sample holds a few counts of this clonotype. The CDR3 spells CASSPPGDSPLHF. The DNA of the CDR3 is TGTGCCAGCAGCCCGCCCGGTGATTCACCCCTCCACTTT. The V gene is TRBV7-9, the J gene TRBJ1-6, with D unclear. This CDR3 comprises 13 residues. Germline assignment: CDR1 SEHNR and CDR2 FQNEAQ (reference sequence). V lost 5 bases to trimming and J lost 8 bases, with 10 bases between them.

This clonotype occurred a few times. V is TRBV28 and J is TRBJ1-5, with 7 bases fitting TRBD1. Germline V gene sequence: CDR1 MDHEN, CDR2 SYDVKM. The CDR3 extends over 18 amino acids. V lost 5 bases and J lost 0; bases outside the gene matches: 13. CDR3 DNA sequence: TGTGCCAGCAGTCCCCTCGAGACAGGGTTGTATAGCAATCAGCCCCAGCATTTT. As protein: CASSPLETGLYSNQPQHF.

J is TRBJ2-6 and V is TRBV27; D unclear. This CDR3 is built from 14 residues. Per the germline V gene, CDR1 is MNHEY and CDR2 is SMNVEV (reference sequence). Trimming removed 7 bases from V and 0 bases from J, with 7 bases in between. In DNA, the CDR3 is TGTGCCAGCACCAGAAACTCTGGGGCCAACGTCCTGACTTTC. It codes for CASTRNSGANVLTF. The variable domain in full, completed from reference TRBV27 and TRBJ2-6, reads EAQVTQNPRYLITVTGKKLTVTCSQNMNHEYMSWYRQDPGLGLRQIYYSMNVEVTDKGDVPEGYKVSRKEKRNFPLILESPSPNQTSLYFCASTRNSGANVLTFGAGSRLTVL.

This chain uses TRBV7-9 with TRBJ1-2; no reliable D call. The CDR3 runs to 13 residues. Deletions cut 4 bases from V and 8 bases from J, with 14 bases between. CDR1 SEHNR and CDR2 FQNEAQ come from the germline V gene (reference sequence). CDR3 sequence reads: CASSSILEGGYTF. Written as DNA, the CDR3 is TGTGCCAGCAGCTCCATCTTGGAGGGAGGCTACACCTTC.

The gene calls are TRBV6-2 or TRBV6-3 and TRBJ2-1, with a possible D match to TRBD1 (5 bases). V lost 5 bases and J 4 bases, leaving 15 bases between the germline ends. CDR1 and CDR2 (germline): MNHEY, SVGEGT. There are 15 residues in the CDR3. This chain's CDR3 is CASSELQAPYNEQFF. Here the CDR3 DNA reads TGTGCCAGCAGTGAATTACAGGCGCCGTACAATGAGCAGTTCTTC.

In DNA form, the CDR3 reads TGTGCCAGCAGCCCCTCAGCGGGAGAAGGCACAGATACGCAGTATTTT. Its translation: CASSPSAGEGTDTQYF. V usage is TRBV9 and J usage is TRBJ2-3, with 8 bases identical to TRBD2. The CDR3 length is 16 residues. With 4 bases clipped from V and 1 base from J, the junction kept 8 bases outside the gene matches. Germline loops: CDR1 SGDLS, CDR2 YYNGEE.